This paragraph covers one T cell receptor (beta chain) sequence. This CDR3 contains 14 residues. CDR1 SEHNR and CDR2 FQNEAQ come from the germline V gene (reference sequence). After removal of 7 bases from V and 4 bases from J, the junction contained 6 bases not matched to a gene. The entry originates in a study of blood T cell repertoires in COVID-19. Study overall: Samples came from the United States, Italy and Spain, spanning acute and convalescent COVID-19.

Measured with immunoSEQ multiplex PCR; TCRdb has only the in-frame clones, and not every one. The repertoire includes around 100,000 clones, about 86% of them detected once, and approximately 3.3% sits in the top ten. The sequenced sample consisted of peripheral blood. The genes are TRBV7-9 and TRBJ2-5; 10 nucleotides align to TRBD2. This clonotype originated in an elderly woman with active or convalescent COVID-19. In DNA, the CDR3 is TGTGCCAGCACCCGGACTAGCGGAGGAGAGACCCAGTACTTC. This translates into CASTRTSGGETQYF.